These 8 T cell receptor beta chains were sequenced from one sample in a study of blood T cell repertoires in COVID-19. Profiling relied on immunoSEQ multiplex PCR, and the TCRdb table lists in-frame clones only, not all of them. This repertoire shows 230,000 or so clones, 81% found once; its top ten account for 6.5% to 9%. What was sequenced was peripheral blood. These receptor sequences come from an elderly woman with COVID-19, enrolled during active disease.

This clone was observed a handful of times. This rearrangement joins TRBV19 to TRBJ2-2, with D hard to call. CDR1 is LNHDA, CDR2 SQIVND, per germline (reference sequence). The CDR3 runs 14 residues. V was clipped by 0 bases and J by 5 bases, with 7 bases between them. The CDR3 spells CASSIEAWTGELFF. CDR3 bases: TGTGCCAGTAGTATAGAAGCGTGGACCGGGGAGCTGTTTTTT.

The rearrangement joins TRBV18 to TRBJ2-7; 16 bases agree with TRBD2. The CDR3 loop spans 19 amino acids. With 3 bases clipped from V and 8 bases from J, the junction kept 16 bases outside the gene matches. Germline V gene data show CDR1 as KGHSH and CDR2 as LQKENI. The CDR3 region has the DNA TGTGCCAGCTCACCGTTATCCGGGACTAGCGGGAGGGCCAATGAGAAGCAGTACTTC. Translation gives CASSPLSGTSGRANEKQYF.

The V call is TRBV5-1, the J call TRBJ2-7; D is uncertain. Trimming stripped 3 bases from V and 3 bases from J, with 4 bases between. The CDR3 is made up of 11 amino acids. Germline CDR1 and CDR2: SGHRS and YFSETQ. CDR3 amino acids: CASSSYYEQYF. The CDR3 DNA reads TGCGCCAGCAGCTCCTACTACGAGCAGTACTTC.

The rearrangement uses TRBV7-2 and TRBJ1-1, with 7 positions matching TRBD1. The J segment lost 6 bases and the V segment lost 1 base, leaving 2 bases of the junction unmatched. Germline lookup yields CDR1 SGHTA and CDR2 FQGNSA. The CDR3 sequence is 13 residues long. In nucleotides, the CDR3 is TGTGCCAGCAGCTTAGAGGGGGCAGCTGAAGCTTTCTTT. Amino acid sequence: CASSLEGAAEAFF. Combining the CDR3 with reference TRBV7-2 and TRBJ1-1 gives the whole variable domain GAGVSQSPSNKVTEKGKDVELRCDPISGHTALYWYRQSLGQGLEFLIYFQGNSAPDKSGLPSDRFSAERTGGSVSTLTIQRTQQEDSAVYLCASSLEGAAEAFFGQGTRLTVV.

The chain has TRBV5-1 and TRBJ1-1; 7 bases align to TRBD1. The CDR3 loop spans 16 amino acids. The V gene end was trimmed by 3 bases and the J gene end by 0 bases; junction bases not matched to a gene: 8. In germline, CDR1 is SGHRS, CDR2 YFSETQ. Here the CDR3 reads CASSSRTGTVNTEAFF. As DNA, the CDR3 is TGCGCCAGCAGCTCTCGAACCGGGACAGTGAACACTGAAGCTTTCTTT.

The rearrangement joins TRBV10-2 to TRBJ1-1; perhaps TRBD1 as D (5 bases). The ends were cut back, 6 bases at V and 1 base at J, with 12 bases in the middle. The length of the CDR3 is 14 residues. Looked up from germline, CDR1 is WSHSY and CDR2 is SAAADI. The CDR3 reads CASRVVQGNTEAFF. The CDR3 nucleotides read TGCGCCAGCAGGGTTGTTCAGGGGAACACTGAAGCTTTCTTT.

The chain combines TRBV9 with TRBJ1-4; TRBD1 agrees at 11 bases. The CDR3 contains 16 residues. Losses at the gene ends were 0 bases for V and 6 bases for J; bases not matched to a gene: 4. CDR1 is SGDLS and CDR2 is YYNGEE in the germline V gene. The CDR3 DNA reads as TGTGCCAGCAGCGTAGATCTGGGACAGGGGGATGAAAAACTGTTTTTT. It translates to CASSVDLGQGDEKLFF.

CDR3 sequence: CASSYSSQPQHF. For the CDR3, the DNA is TGTGCCAGCAGTTACTCCTCTCAGCCCCAGCATTTT. J is TRBJ1-5 and V is TRBV6-2 or TRBV6-3; D gene uncertain. Germline CDR1 MNHEY, CDR2 SVGEGT. CDR3 length: 12 residues. Trimming pared 0 bases from V and 6 bases from J, leaving 3 bases between.